Presented here are 22 T cell receptor beta chains from one specimen sequenced in a study of blood T cell repertoires in COVID-19. Method: immunoSEQ multiplex PCR; TCRdb's copy keeps in-frame clones and lacks some. The repertoire holds around 300,000 clones, around 91% seen once, with 2.4% in the top ten. Sequencing was done on a sample of PBMCs or T cells enriched from blood (not recorded which). These receptors originate from a woman aged 18 to 35 who had recovered from COVID-19.

The chain is built from TRBV5-6 and TRBJ1-4; D is perhaps TRBD1 (5 bases). Germline V gene data show CDR1 as SGHDT and CDR2 as YYEEEE. This CDR3 region has 14 residues. V dropped 0 bases and J dropped 6 bases, with 9 bases sitting between them. The chain's CDR3 is CASSLAGFDEKLFF. The CDR3 DNA reads TGTGCCAGCAGCTTGGCAGGGTTCGATGAAAAACTGTTTTTT.

As DNA, the CDR3 is TGTGCCAGCTCACCCCGGGACAGGTATAATGAGCAGTTCTTC. Protein product: CASSPRDRYNEQFF. This chain connects TRBV18 to TRBJ2-1; 8 bases agree with TRBD1. CDR3 length equals 14 residues. Germline CDR1 and CDR2: KGHSH and LQKENI. V lost 3 bases, J lost 7 bases, and 5 bases stayed unmatched.

The chain is built from TRBV6-1 and TRBJ1-5; TRBD1 might be the D (6 bases). V lost 0 bases to trimming and J lost 3 bases, with 18 bases between them. Germline V gene data show CDR1 as MNHNS and CDR2 as SASEGT. This CDR3 comprises 18 residues. The CDR3 DNA sequence: TGTGCCAGCAGTGAAGCCGGAACAGGGAAAAGTGTCAATCAGCCCCAGCATTTT. It specifies CASSEAGTGKSVNQPQHF.

This chain uses TRBV19 with TRBJ1-1; TRBD1 agrees at 9 bases. The CDR3 spans 16 residues. With 4 bases clipped from V and 1 base from J, the junction kept 7 bases outside the gene matches. Germline V gene lookup returns CDR1 LNHDA and CDR2 SQIVND (reference sequence). Here the CDR3 reads CASSKEQGARNTEAFF. Written as DNA, the CDR3 is TGTGCCAGTAGTAAGGAACAGGGGGCGAGGAACACTGAAGCTTTCTTT. The full variable domain, its missing parts supplied by reference TRBV19 and TRBJ1-1, is DGGITQSPKYLFRKEGQNVTLSCEQNLNHDAMYWYRQDPGQGLRLIYYSQIVNDFQKGDIAEGYSVSREKKESFPLTVTSAQKNPTAFYLCASSKEQGARNTEAFFGQGTRLTVV.

The chain combines TRBV5-1 with TRBJ1-5; D is uncertain. The CDR3 runs to 16 residues. Germline V gene lookup returns CDR1 SGHRS and CDR2 YFSETQ. V lost 0 bases and J 2 bases, leaving 12 bases between the germline ends. Written as DNA, the CDR3 is TGCGCCAGCAGCTTGGATGGTCGTCGGGGCAATCAGCCCCAGCATTTT. This encodes CASSLDGRRGNQPQHF. The full variable domain, its missing parts supplied by reference TRBV5-1 and TRBJ1-5, is KAGVTQTPRYLIKTRGQQVTLSCSPISGHRSVSWYQQTPGQGLQFLFEYFSETQRNKGNFPGRFSGRQFSNSRSEMNVSTLELGDSALYLCASSLDGRRGNQPQHFGDGTRLSIL.

V and J are TRBV18 and TRBJ1-2, with D possibly being TRBD1 (5 bases). The V end lost 6 bases, the J end lost 6 bases, and 17 bases lay between the germline ends. Looked up from germline, CDR1 is KGHSH and CDR2 is LQKENI. The CDR3 spans 14 residues. This chain's CDR3 is CASSPIQGEDGYTF. CDR3 sequence (DNA): TGTGCCAGCTCTCCTATTCAGGGTGAGGATGGCTACACCTTC.

The rearrangement links TRBV5-5 to TRBJ2-3, with D possibly matching TRBD1 (6 bases). The V end was cut by 1 base, the J end by 3 bases, with 12 bases between. CDR1 is SGHKS and CDR2 is YYEKEE in the germline V gene (reference sequence). This CDR3 has 15 residues. The CDR3 protein is CASSLRGTTTDTQYF. In nucleotides, the CDR3 is TGTGCCAGCAGCTTGAGGGGGACAACTACAGATACGCAGTATTTT.

The chain uses TRBV19 and TRBJ2-7, with TRBD1 as a possible D gene (5 bases). V was clipped by 6 bases and J by 6 bases, with 18 bases between them. The germline gives CDR1 LNHDA, CDR2 SQIVND (reference sequence). The CDR3 loop spans 14 amino acids. In DNA, the CDR3 is TGTGCCAGTAGCCCTGGGTGGGGCGCGTCCGAGCAGTACTTC. It translates to CASSPGWGASEQYF.

V gene TRBV6-5 combines with J gene TRBJ1-6, with unresolved D. Germline CDR1 is MNHEY and CDR2 is SVGAGI. The CDR3 covers 14 residues. The germline V and J ends were trimmed by 7 bases and 8 bases, with 15 bases remaining between them. The CDR3 DNA sequence: TGTGCCAGCAACCCACAGATTTTAGATTCACCCCTCCACTTT. The encoded protein is CASNPQILDSPLHF.

In DNA form, the CDR3 reads TGTGCCAGCAGTGATTTCGGTCCCGGGGCCAACGTCCTGACTTTC. This sequence encodes CASSDFGPGANVLTF. The chain links TRBV25-1 to TRBJ2-6; D gene ambiguous. CDR1 MGHDK and CDR2 SYGVNS come from the germline V gene. The CDR3 spans 15 residues. Trimming took off 3 bases at V and 4 bases at J, with 10 bases between the two ends.

This sequence joins TRBV27 and TRBJ1-2; the match to TRBD1 covers 9 bases. The CDR3 sequence is 15 residues long. Germline CDR1 and CDR2: MNHEY and SMNVEV (reference sequence). J lost 3 bases, V lost 3 bases, and 5 bases had no gene match. Written as DNA, the CDR3 is TGTGCCAGCAGTTTTGGGACAGGGTTGGACTATGGCTACACCTTC. Protein sequence: CASSFGTGLDYGYTF.

This clone was recorded once. The J gene is TRBJ1-1, the V gene TRBV19; 7 bases match TRBD1. The V segment lost 4 bases and the J segment 1 base; nucleotides outside the gene matches: 6. Germline CDR1 reads LNHDA; CDR2 reads SQIVND (reference sequence). This CDR3 spans 15 amino acids. The CDR3: CASSTTGVPNTEAFF. The CDR3 nucleotides are TGTGCCAGTAGTACAACAGGGGTTCCGAACACTGAAGCTTTCTTT.

The J gene is TRBJ1-3, the V gene TRBV2; D is perhaps TRBD1 (6 bases). The CDR3 runs to 14 residues. Germline V gene lookup returns CDR1 SNHLY and CDR2 FYNNEI. V was pared by 8 bases and J by 0 bases, with 11 bases between. CDR3 amino acids: CASGGGSSGNTIYF. CDR3 bases: TGTGCCAGCGGGGGGGGCTCCTCTGGAAACACCATATATTTT.

V usage is TRBV6-5 and J usage is TRBJ1-5; TRBD1 might be the D (5 bases). The germline gives CDR1 MNHEY, CDR2 SVGAGI. V gave up 9 bases and J gave up 0 bases, with 15 bases separating them. The CDR3 is made up of 15 amino acids. CDR3 protein: CASKRRGNSNQPQHF. CDR3 coding DNA: TGTGCCAGTAAACGGCGGGGGAATAGCAATCAGCCCCAGCATTTT.

The chain is built from TRBV11-2 and TRBJ1-2; 9 bases agree with TRBD1. Germline V gene sequence: CDR1 SGHAT, CDR2 FQNNGV. The CDR3 runs to 14 residues. V shed 8 bases, J shed 6 bases, and the junction held 10 bases outside the gene matches. The CDR3 DNA reads TGTGCCAGCGGACAGGCGGGACAGGGCGATGGCTACACCTTC. Translation gives CASGQAGQGDGYTF. The whole variable domain, remainder taken from reference TRBV11-2 and TRBJ1-2, is EAGVAQSPRYKIIEKRQSVAFWCNPISGHATLYWYQQILGQGPKLLIQFQNNGVVDDSQLPKDRFSAERLKGVDSTLKIQPAKLEDSAVYLCASGQAGQGDGYTFGSGTRLTVV.

This CDR3 is CSASEGLAGKSQFF. The CDR3 nucleotides read TGCAGTGCTAGTGAGGGACTAGCGGGCAAGTCACAGTTCTTC. The V gene is TRBV20-1, the J gene TRBJ2-1; 12 bases line up with TRBD2. CDR1 is DFQATT, CDR2 SNEGSKA, per germline (reference sequence). The J segment lost 13 bases and the V segment lost 3 bases, leaving 10 bases of the junction unmatched. The CDR3 sequence is 14 residues long.

The chain recombines TRBV27 with TRBJ1-5; possibly TRBD1 for D (6 bases). Trimming removed 5 bases from V and 0 bases from J, with 11 bases in between. The germline V gene encodes CDR1 MNHEY and CDR2 SMNVEV (reference sequence). This CDR3 is built from 15 residues. The CDR3 here is CASSLRQDSNQPQHF. The DNA of the CDR3 is TGTGCCAGCAGTCTCCGACAGGATAGCAATCAGCCCCAGCATTTT.

The chain couples TRBV12-5 to TRBJ1-5; D remains ambiguous. V lost 2 bases to trimming and J lost 7 bases, with 12 bases between them. Per germline, CDR1 LGHNT and CDR2 FRNRAP. The CDR3 is 14 amino acids. The DNA for the CDR3 is TGTGCTAGTGGTTTGAGCGGGGAGAGCCAGCCCCAGCATTTT. It codes for CASGLSGESQPQHF.

The chain couples TRBV5-8 to TRBJ1-1; D is uncertain. V lost 4 bases, J lost 0 bases, and 10 bases lay in between. This CDR3 comprises 14 residues. Germline loops: CDR1 SGHTS, CDR2 YDEGEE. In DNA, the CDR3 is TGTGCCAGCAGCAGCGGTGGTATGAACACTGAAGCTTTCTTT. This encodes CASSSGGMNTEAFF.

A remark on this clone: This is likely a read error, given that the CDR3 carries no conserved phenylalanine or tryptophan at its end. It is unclear where the CDR3 begins or ends on the DNA, so no DNA is shown, and the CDR3 is as TCRdb lists it. This rearrangement joins TRBV5-8 to TRBJ2-3; TRBD2, the table's D call, was not compared with the DNA. CDR1 and CDR2 (germline): SGHTS, YDEGEE. The CDR3 has 10 amino acids, counting both end residues. The CDR3 is CASSLVEPSG.

A single count supports this clone. CDR3 DNA sequence: TGTGCCAGCAGCTTGCCAGGGACAGAACAGTACTATGGCTACACCTTC. Amino acid sequence: CASSLPGTEQYYGYTF. The chain couples TRBV5-5 to TRBJ1-2; 7 nucleotides match TRBD1. This CDR3 contains 16 residues. V shed 1 base, J shed 3 bases, and the junction held 9 bases outside the gene matches. Germline CDR1 is SGHKS and CDR2 is YYEKEE (reference sequence).

The rearrangement joins TRBV19 to TRBJ2-7, with TRBD2 as a possible D gene (6 bases). CDR3 length equals 13 residues. Trimming removed 3 bases from V and 7 bases from J, with 13 bases in between. Germline assignment: CDR1 LNHDA and CDR2 SQIVND (reference sequence). CDR3 in amino acids: CASSIFFGGEQYF. The CDR3, as DNA: TGTGCCAGTAGTATCTTTTTCGGGGGAGAGCAGTACTTC. Filled out from reference TRBV19 and TRBJ2-7, the complete variable domain reads DGGITQSPKYLFRKEGQNVTLSCEQNLNHDAMYWYRQDPGQGLRLIYYSQIVNDFQKGDIAEGYSVSREKKESFPLTVTSAQKNPTAFYLCASSIFFGGEQYFGPGTRLTVT.